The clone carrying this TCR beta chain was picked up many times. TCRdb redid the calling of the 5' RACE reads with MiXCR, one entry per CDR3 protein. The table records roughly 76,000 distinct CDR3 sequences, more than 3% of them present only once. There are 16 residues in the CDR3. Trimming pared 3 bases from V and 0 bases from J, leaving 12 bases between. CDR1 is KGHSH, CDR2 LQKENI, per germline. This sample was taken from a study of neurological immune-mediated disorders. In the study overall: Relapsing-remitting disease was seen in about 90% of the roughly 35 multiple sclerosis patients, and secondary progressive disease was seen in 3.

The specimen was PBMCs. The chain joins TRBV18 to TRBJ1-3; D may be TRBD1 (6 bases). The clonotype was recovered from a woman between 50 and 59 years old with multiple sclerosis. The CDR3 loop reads CASSPRTVGSGNTIYF. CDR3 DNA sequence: TGTGCCAGCTCACCTAGGACAGTTGGCTCTGGAAACACCATATATTTT.